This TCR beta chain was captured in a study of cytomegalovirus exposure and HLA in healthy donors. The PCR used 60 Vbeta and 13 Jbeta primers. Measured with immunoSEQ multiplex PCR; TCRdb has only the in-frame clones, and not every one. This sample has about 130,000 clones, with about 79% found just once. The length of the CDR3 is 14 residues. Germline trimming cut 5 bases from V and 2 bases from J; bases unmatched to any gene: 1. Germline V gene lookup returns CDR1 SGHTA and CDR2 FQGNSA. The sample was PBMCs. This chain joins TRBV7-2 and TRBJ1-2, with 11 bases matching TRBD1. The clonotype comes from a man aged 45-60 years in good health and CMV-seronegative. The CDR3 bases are TGTGCCAGCAGCCGGGACAGGGGGAACTATGGCTACACCTTC. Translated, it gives CASSRDRGNYGYTF.